The rows below give T cell receptor beta chains drawn from one sample of a study of T cell repertoires in cytomegalovirus infection. TCRdb ran MiXCR on the reads and lists one entry per CDR3 protein. The profile shows hundreds of thousands of distinct CDR3 sequences, approximately 42% of them singletons. Antigens of these TCRs are unknown. This sample comprised cultured PBMCs, obtained from culture after CMV antigen stimulation. The receptors come from a human donor in good health (CMV status not recorded). Some clones in this sample may be carry-over from other donors' samples. Both conserved end residues are part of each CDR3. Each record gives: D gene, V gene, clone size, J gene, CDR3 DNA, CDR3 protein. D genes are given only for firm matches. Expanded clones are given a class, and other clones once, few, many or no size at all.

-	TRBV9	-	TRBJ2-7	TGTGCCAGCAGCGTAGATGAGGGGAGAGAGCAGTACTTC	CASSVDEGREQYF
-	TRBV7-2	few	TRBJ2-1	TGTGCCAGCAGTCAACAAGCAGGGGTCAATGAGCAGTTCTTC	CASSQQAGVNEQFF
-	TRBV7-2	-	TRBJ1-5	TGTGCCAGCAGCCTCGGGAGTTTGGGTTTTCAGCCCCAGCATTTT	CASSLGSLGFQPQHF
-	TRBV19	-	TRBJ1-1	TGTGCCAGTACCAAGTACATGAACACTGAAGCTTTCTTT	CASTKYMNTEAFF
-	TRBV6-5	-	TRBJ2-7	TGTGCCAGCAGTTATCAAGACAGAAACGAGCAGTACTTC	CASSYQDRNEQYF
-	TRBV7-8	many	TRBJ1-3	TGTGCCAGCAGCTTTGTTGGCTCTGGAAACACCATATATTTT	CASSFVGSGNTIYF
-	TRBV7-8	-	TRBJ1-2	TGTGCCAGCAGCTTAGGGGATGACAGCTACTATGGCTACACCTTC	CASSLGDDSYYGYTF
-	TRBV7-2	-	TRBJ2-1	TGTGCCAGCAGCTTATATCGGGGGCAAAATGAGCAGTTCTTC	CASSLYRGQNEQFF
-	TRBV4-1	few	TRBJ2-5	TGCGCCAGCAGCCAAGACCGGACAGCCCAAGAGACCCAGTACTTC	CASSQDRTAQETQYF
-	TRBV28	few	TRBJ2-7	TGTGCCAGCAGTTCAGCTACCTACGAGCAGTACTTC	CASSSATYEQYF
-	TRBV6-5	-	TRBJ2-7	TGTGCCAGCACCCTTGAGCCAGGGGTCCCGCTAGGCTACGAGCAGTACTTC	CASTLEPGVPLGYEQYF
-	TRBV7-6	-	TRBJ1-1	TGTGCCAGCAGCAAAGGGGTGAACACTGAAGCTTTCTTT	CASSKGVNTEAFF
-	TRBV20-1	-	TRBJ1-6	TGCAGTGCTAGGGGAGTAAGCTCCTATAATTCACCCCTCCACTTT	CSARGVSSYNSPLHF
-	TRBV5-1	-	TRBJ1-1	TGCGCCAGCAGCTCAGGACCCAACTGGGTAGCTTTCTTT	CASSSGPNWVAFF
-	TRBV12-3/TRBV12-4	few	TRBJ2-4	TGTGCCAGCAGTTTAAGGGTTGACATTCAGTACTTC	CASSLRVDIQYF
-	TRBV5-1	-	TRBJ2-4	TGCGCCAGCAGCACCCACGGAGGGGGCTACCCCAAAAACATTCAGTACTTC	CASSTHGGGYPKNIQYF
TRBD1	TRBV11-2	-	TRBJ2-1	TGTGCCAGCAGCCCGGTGGACAGGGCACATGAGCAGTTCTTC	CASSPVDRAHEQFF
-	TRBV6-4	-	TRBJ1-5	TGTGCCAGCAGTGACCCTTGGGCGGCTGGACACAATCACAATCAGCCCCAGCATTTT	CASSDPWAAGHNHNQPQHF
TRBD1	TRBV11-2	-	TRBJ2-5	TGTGCCAGCTGCCGGGACAGGAACCAAGAGACCCAGTACTTC	CASCRDRNQETQYF
-	TRBV6-6	-	TRBJ1-5	TGTGCCAGCAGTTACTCGTTGCCCCGGGGTCAGCCCCAGCATTTT	CASSYSLPRGQPQHF
-	TRBV19	-	TRBJ1-5	TGTGCCAGTAACCAACAGGGCACTAGCAATCAGCCCCAGCATTTT	CASNQQGTSNQPQHF
-	TRBV10-3	once	TRBJ2-6	TGTGCCATCATGGTCTCTGGGGCCAACGTCCTGACTTTC	CAIMVSGANVLTF